This record covers a single T cell receptor (beta chain). This specimen belongs to a study of blood T cell repertoires in COVID-19. Trimming left V 3 bases short and J 3 bases short, with 8 bases between. The CDR3 runs 13 residues. Germline V CDR1 and CDR2: SEHNR, FQNEAQ (reference sequence). This table comes from immunoSEQ multiplex PCR, and its TCRdb copy is limited to in-frame clones, with some not included. Counted here are 150,000 to 200,000 clones, approximately 75% occurring once; the ten biggest clones make up approximately 10%. The TCR sequence derives from a human donor in a cohort sampled during active COVID-19. The specimen was peripheral blood. This sequence joins TRBV7-9 and TRBJ1-1; D gene unclear. CDR3 sequence: CASSLEMDTEAFF. In nucleotides, the CDR3 is TGTGCCAGCAGCTTGGAGATGGACACTGAAGCTTTCTTT.